The 7 T cell receptor beta chains below come from one sample, sequenced in a study of CD8+CD57+ T cells in acquired aplastic anemia. Before being chosen for sequencing, patients had shown CD8+CD57+ cell expansion by flow cytometry. Genomic DNA, serving as template, underwent TCR beta VDJ and CDR3 profiling. TCRdb passed the reads through MiXCR, listing each CDR3 protein once. Among some 200,000 distinct CDR3 sequences listed, 55% to 65% were seen once. The sample comprised sorted CD4+, CD8+, or CD8+CD57+ T cells (not recorded which) from PBMCs. The receptors were sampled from a human donor with aplastic anemia.

V gene TRBV19 combines with J gene TRBJ2-7; tentatively, D is TRBD1 (6 bases). V gave up 3 bases and J gave up 2 bases, with 17 bases separating them. CDR1 is LNHDA and CDR2 is SQIVND in the germline V gene (reference sequence). The CDR3 totals 16 residues. CDR3 coding DNA: TGTGCCAGTAGTATGTATTCCGGGACAAAGGCCTACGAGCAGTACTTC. Translation gives CASSMYSGTKAYEQYF.

This chain uses TRBV15 with TRBJ2-1, with unresolved D. CDR1 is LNHNV and CDR2 is YYDKDF in the germline V gene (reference sequence). This CDR3 is 13 amino acids long. Trimming stripped 1 base from V and 10 bases from J, with 11 bases between. In nucleotides, the CDR3 is TGTGCCACCAGCAGAGTAGCTCGGCTAGAGCAGTTCTTC. This encodes CATSRVARLEQFF.

This clonotype was detected many times. The chain uses TRBV27 and TRBJ1-2; no reliable D call. Between the trimmed V and J ends, which lost 6 bases and 10 bases, there was a span of 21 bases. The CDR3 length is 14 residues. Per germline, CDR1 MNHEY and CDR2 SMNVEV (reference sequence). For the CDR3, the DNA is TGTGCCAGCAGACCCAATCCCCGCGACGAGTCCTACACCTTC. Protein: CASRPNPRDESYTF.

The chain carries TRBV15 and TRBJ1-1; TRBD1 is a possible D gene (5 bases). Germline loops: CDR1 LNHNV, CDR2 YYDKDF (reference sequence). V was trimmed by 5 bases and J by 4 bases, leaving 8 bases between them. The CDR3 contains 12 residues. The CDR3 loop is CATSQTGTEAFF. For the CDR3, the DNA is TGTGCCACCAGCCAAACAGGCACTGAAGCTTTCTTT.

This clonotype was found once. Germline and junction disagree at one end, which may indicate a read error. The gene calls are TRBV4-1 and TRBJ2-6, with a tentative D call TRBD1 (6 bases). The CDR3 sequence is 13 residues long. Germline V gene lookup returns CDR1 MGHRA and CDR2 YSYEKL. The CDR3 region is CASSQGPGALGAF. The CDR3 region has the DNA TGCGCCAGCAGCCAAGGACCAGGGGCCCTAGGGGCTTTC.

The chain employs TRBV14 and TRBJ2-7; the D is unclear. V lost 0 bases and J 6 bases, leaving 12 bases between the germline ends. This CDR3 is 14 amino acids long. CDR1 is SGHDN and CDR2 is FVKESK in the germline V gene. This chain's CDR3 is CASSQDPSYGEQYF. CDR3 DNA sequence: TGTGCCAGCAGCCAAGATCCCTCATACGGCGAGCAGTACTTC.

Ten or more counts support this clonotype. V usage is TRBV12-5 and J usage is TRBJ1-3; no firm D call. Trimming stripped 3 bases from V and 0 bases from J, with 9 bases between. CDR3 length: 15 residues. CDR1 and CDR2 from the germline V gene are LGHNT and FRNRAP. DNA for the CDR3: TGTGCTAGTGGTTTTACATACACCTCTGGAAACACCATATATTTT. This encodes CASGFTYTSGNTIYF.